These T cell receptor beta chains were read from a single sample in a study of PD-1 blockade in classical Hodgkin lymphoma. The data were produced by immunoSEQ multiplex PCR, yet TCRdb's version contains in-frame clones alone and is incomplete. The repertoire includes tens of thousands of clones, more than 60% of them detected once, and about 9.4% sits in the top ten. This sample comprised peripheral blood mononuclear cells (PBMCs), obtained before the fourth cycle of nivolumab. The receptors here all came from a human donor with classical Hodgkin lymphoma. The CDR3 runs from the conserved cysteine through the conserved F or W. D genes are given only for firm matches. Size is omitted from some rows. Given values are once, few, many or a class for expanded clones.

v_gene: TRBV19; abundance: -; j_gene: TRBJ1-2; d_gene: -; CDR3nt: TGTGCCAGTAGTATCAGGAGAACGATCCTATCGTATGGCTACACCTTC; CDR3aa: CASSIRRTILSYGYTF
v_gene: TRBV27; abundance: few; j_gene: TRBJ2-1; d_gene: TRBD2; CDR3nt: TGTGCCAGCGGTAGCGGGAGCTCCTACAATGAGCAGTTCTTC; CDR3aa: CASGSGSSYNEQFF
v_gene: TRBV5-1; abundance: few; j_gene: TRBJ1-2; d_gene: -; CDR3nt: TGCGCCAGCAGCTTGGCCTCCTATGGCTACACCTTC; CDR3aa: CASSLASYGYTF
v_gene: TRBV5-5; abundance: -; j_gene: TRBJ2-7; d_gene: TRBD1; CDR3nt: TGTGCCAGCAGCTTCTCCGGGACAGTTATTTACGAGCAGTACTTC; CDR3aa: CASSFSGTVIYEQYF
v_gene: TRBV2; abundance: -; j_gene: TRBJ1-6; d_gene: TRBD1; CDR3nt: TGTGCCAGCAGTCAGAAACAGGGGGCCTCACCCCTCCACTTT; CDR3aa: CASSQKQGASPLHF
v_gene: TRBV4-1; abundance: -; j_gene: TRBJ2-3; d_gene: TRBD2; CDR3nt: TGCGCCAGCAGCCAAGTCGGGGGGATCGGGGCAGATACGCAGTATTTT; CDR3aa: CASSQVGGIGADTQYF
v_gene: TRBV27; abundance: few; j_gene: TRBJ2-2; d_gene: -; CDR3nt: TGTGCCAGCACCACCTCCGCGAACACCGGGGAGCTGTTTTTT; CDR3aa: CASTTSANTGELFF
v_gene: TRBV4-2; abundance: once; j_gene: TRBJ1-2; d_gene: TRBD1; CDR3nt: TGTGCCAGCAGCCCGTGGACAGGGACAGATCCCCTGGATGGCTACACCTTC; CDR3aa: CASSPWTGTDPLDGYTF
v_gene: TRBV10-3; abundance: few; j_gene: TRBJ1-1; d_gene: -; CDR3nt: TGTGCCATCAGTGACGGCATGAACACTGAAGCTTTCTTT; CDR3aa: CAISDGMNTEAFF
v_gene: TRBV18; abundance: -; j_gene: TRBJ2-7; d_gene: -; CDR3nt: TGTGCCAGCTCATCATCCACAGGGGAGGGCTACGAGCAGTACTTC; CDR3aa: CASSSSTGEGYEQYF
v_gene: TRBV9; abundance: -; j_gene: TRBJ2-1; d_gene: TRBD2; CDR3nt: TGTGCCAGCAACGACCTAGCGGGGGGGCCGGGTGAGCAGTTCTTC; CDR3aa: CASNDLAGGPGEQFF
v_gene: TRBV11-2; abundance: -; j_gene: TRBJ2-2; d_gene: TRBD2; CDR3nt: TGTGCCAGCAGCCTAGCGGGGGCCAACACCGGGGAGCTGTTTTTT; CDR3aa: CASSLAGANTGELFF
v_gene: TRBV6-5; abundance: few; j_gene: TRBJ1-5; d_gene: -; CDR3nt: TGTGCCAGCAGCAAACAGTATAGCAATCAGCCCCAGCATTTT; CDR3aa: CASSKQYSNQPQHF
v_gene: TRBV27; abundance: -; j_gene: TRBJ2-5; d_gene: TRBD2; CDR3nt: TGTGCCAGCAGTCGACTAGCGGGGAGGGAGACCCAGTACTTC; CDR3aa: CASSRLAGRETQYF
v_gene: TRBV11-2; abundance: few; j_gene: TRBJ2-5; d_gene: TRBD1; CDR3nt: TGTGCCAGCAGCGGCCTCGGACAGGGAGAAGAGACCCAGTACTTC; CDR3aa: CASSGLGQGEETQYF
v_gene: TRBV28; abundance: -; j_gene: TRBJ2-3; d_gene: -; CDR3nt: TGTGCCAGCAGTAGCCGTCTGGGGGGAAATACGCAGTATTTT; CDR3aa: CASSSRLGGNTQYF
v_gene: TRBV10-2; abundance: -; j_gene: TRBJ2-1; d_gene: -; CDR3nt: TGCGCCAGCTCGATGAGCTCCTACAATGAGCAGTTCTTC; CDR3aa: CASSMSSYNEQFF
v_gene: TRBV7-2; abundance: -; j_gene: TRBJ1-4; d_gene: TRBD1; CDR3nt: TGTGCCAGCAGCTTAGCCACGGGACGCGGGACAGAACTGTTTTTT; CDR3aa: CASSLATGRGTELFF
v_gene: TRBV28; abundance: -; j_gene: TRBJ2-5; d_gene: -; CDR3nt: TGTGCCAGCAGTTTTGGGGGGACCCAAGAGACCCAGTACTTC; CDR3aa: CASSFGGTQETQYF
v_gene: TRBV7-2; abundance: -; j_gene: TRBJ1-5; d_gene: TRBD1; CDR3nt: TGTGCCAGCAGCCCAGGACAGGGGCAGCCCCAGCATTTT; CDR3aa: CASSPGQGQPQHF
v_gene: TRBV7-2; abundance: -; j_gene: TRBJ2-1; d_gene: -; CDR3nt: TGTGCCAGCAGCTCCCGGACACAACTTCACTTAAACAATGAGCAGTTCTTC; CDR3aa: CASSSRTQLHLNNEQFF
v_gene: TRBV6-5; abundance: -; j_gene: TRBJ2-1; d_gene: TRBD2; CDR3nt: TGTGCCAGCAAACCCCTCGCGGGGGTCTACAATGAGCAGTTCTTC; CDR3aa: CASKPLAGVYNEQFF
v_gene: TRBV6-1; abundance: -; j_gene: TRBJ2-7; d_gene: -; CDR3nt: TGTGCCAGCAGTGAAGCTGGGACAAACGCGATTCAGTACTTC; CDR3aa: CASSEAGTNAIQYF
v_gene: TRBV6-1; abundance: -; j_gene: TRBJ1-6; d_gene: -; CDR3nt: TGTGCCAGCAGTGAAGCGCTTGTTTGGGGGGCTAGGTCACCCCTCCACTTT; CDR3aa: CASSEALVWGARSPLHF
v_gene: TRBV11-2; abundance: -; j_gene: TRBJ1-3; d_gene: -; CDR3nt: TGTGCCAGCAGCTTACCGGGCATTGGAAACACCATATATTTT; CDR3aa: CASSLPGIGNTIYF
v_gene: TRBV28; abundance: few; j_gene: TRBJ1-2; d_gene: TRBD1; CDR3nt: TGTGCCAGCAGTCCAACCAGGGGGCGAAGAGGCTACACCTTC; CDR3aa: CASSPTRGRRGYTF
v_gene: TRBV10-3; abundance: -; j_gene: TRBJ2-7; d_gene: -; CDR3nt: TGTGCCATCAATCGGGGTTTAACGTCCGAGCAGTACTTC; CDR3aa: CAINRGLTSEQYF
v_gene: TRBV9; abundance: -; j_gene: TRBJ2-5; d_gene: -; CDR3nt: TGTGCCAGCAGCGGGACTAATCAAAAGACCCAGTACTTC; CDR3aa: CASSGTNQKTQYF
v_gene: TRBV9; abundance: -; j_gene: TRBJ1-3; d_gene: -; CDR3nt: TGTGCCAGCAGCCCACAGAGCTCTGGAAACACCATATATTTT; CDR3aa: CASSPQSSGNTIYF
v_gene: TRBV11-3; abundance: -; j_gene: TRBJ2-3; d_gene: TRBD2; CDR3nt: TGTGCCAGCAGCAACGGGGGGGCGACAGATACGCAGTATTTT; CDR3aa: CASSNGGATDTQYF
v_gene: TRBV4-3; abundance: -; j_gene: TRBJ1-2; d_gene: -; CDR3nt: TGCGCCAGCAGCCAAGTTGGGGCGGTCACTAACTATGGCTACACCTTC; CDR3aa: CASSQVGAVTNYGYTF
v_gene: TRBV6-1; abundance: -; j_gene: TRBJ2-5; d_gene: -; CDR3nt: TGTGCCAGCAGTTGGGCAGATCAAGAGACCCAGTACTTC; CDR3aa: CASSWADQETQYF
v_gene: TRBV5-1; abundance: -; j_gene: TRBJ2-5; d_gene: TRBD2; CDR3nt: TGCGCCAGCAGCTCCGGGACTAGCGGGTTTGAGACCCAGTACTTC; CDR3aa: CASSSGTSGFETQYF
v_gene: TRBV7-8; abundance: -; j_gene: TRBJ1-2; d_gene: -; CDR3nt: TGTGCCAGCAGTGTCCTCGGGGGGGCGGACTATGGCTACACCTTC; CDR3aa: CASSVLGGADYGYTF
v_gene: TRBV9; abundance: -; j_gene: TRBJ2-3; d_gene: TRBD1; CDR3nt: TGTGCCAGCAGCGTAGGAGGAACAGGGGGGGATACGCAGTATTTT; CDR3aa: CASSVGGTGGDTQYF
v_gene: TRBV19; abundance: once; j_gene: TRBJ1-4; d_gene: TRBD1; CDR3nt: TGTGCCAGTAGTACGTGGACAGGGCACGAAAAACTGTTTTTT; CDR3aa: CASSTWTGHEKLFF
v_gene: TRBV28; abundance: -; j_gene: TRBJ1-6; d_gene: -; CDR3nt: TGTGCCAGCAGTTTCGAAAATTCACCCCTCCACTTT; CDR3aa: CASSFENSPLHF
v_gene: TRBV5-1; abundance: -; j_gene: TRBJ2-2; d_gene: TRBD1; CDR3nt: TGCGCCAGCAGCTTGGCCGGGACAGGGATCGGGGAGCTGTTTTTT; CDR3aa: CASSLAGTGIGELFF
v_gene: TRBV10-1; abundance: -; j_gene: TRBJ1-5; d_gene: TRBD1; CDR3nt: TGCGCCAGCAGTTGGTGGAACAGGGGGCTCTTCAATCAGCCCCAGCATTTT; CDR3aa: CASSWWNRGLFNQPQHF
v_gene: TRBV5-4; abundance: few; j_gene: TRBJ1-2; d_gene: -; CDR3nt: TGTGCCAGCACTCCTGGCTCGTTCTGGGGCCCTACGGAGAGTGGCTACACCTTC; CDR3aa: CASTPGSFWGPTESGYTF
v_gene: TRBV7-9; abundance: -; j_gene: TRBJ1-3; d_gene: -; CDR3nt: TGTGCCAGCAGCTTGGGCAGAGAGAGAATCTCTGGAAACACCATATATTTT; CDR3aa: CASSLGRERISGNTIYF
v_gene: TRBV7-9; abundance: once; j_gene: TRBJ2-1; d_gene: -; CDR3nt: TGTGCCAGCAGCTTTGGGGCTGGGATAGAGCAGTTCTTC; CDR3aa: CASSFGAGIEQFF
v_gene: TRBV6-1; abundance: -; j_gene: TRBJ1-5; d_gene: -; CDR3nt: TGTGCCAGCAGTGAATCGGGGGCCGGCGGGGGTGAGCCCCAGCATTTT; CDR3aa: CASSESGAGGGEPQHF
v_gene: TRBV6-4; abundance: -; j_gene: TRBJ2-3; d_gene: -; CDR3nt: TGTGCCAGCAGTTCCCAAGGGTTGGGGACAGATACGCAGTATTTT; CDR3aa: CASSSQGLGTDTQYF
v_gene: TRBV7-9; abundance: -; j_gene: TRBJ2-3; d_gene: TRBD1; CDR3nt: TGTGCCAGCAGCTTAGAAGGGACAGGCACAGATACGCAGTATTTT; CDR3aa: CASSLEGTGTDTQYF
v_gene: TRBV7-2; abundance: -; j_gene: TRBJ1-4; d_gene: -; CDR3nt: TGTGCCAGCAGCTTAGTAACAGGAACGGAAAAACTGTTTTTT; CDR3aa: CASSLVTGTEKLFF
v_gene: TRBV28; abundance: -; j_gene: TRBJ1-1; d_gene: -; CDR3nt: TGTGCCAGCACCTGGGGGGGCACTGAAGCTTTCTTT; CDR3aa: CASTWGGTEAFF
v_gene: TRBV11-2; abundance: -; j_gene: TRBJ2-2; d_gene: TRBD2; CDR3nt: TGTGCCAGCAGCTCTGGGGGGGTGCCGGGCCCTTACACCGGGGAGCTGTTTTTT; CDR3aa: CASSSGGVPGPYTGELFF
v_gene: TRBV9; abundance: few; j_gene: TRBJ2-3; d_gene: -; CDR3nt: TGTGCCAGCAGCAGTTCAGATACGCAGTATTTT; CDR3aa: CASSSSDTQYF
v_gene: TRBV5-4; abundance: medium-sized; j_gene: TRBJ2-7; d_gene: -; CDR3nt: TGTGCCAGCAGCCACGGGACCTCCTACGAGCAGTACTTC; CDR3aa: CASSHGTSYEQYF
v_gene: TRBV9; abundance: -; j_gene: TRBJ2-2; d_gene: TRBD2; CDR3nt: TGTGCCAGCAGCCCCCCGGGACTAGCTGCCGGGGAGCTGTTTTTT; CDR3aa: CASSPPGLAAGELFF
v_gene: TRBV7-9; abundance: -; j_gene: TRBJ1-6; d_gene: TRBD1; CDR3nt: TGTGCCAGCACCCGAGACAGGGGGAATTCACCCCTCCACTTT; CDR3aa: CASTRDRGNSPLHF
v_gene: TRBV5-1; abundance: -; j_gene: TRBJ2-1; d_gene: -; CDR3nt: TGCGCCAGCAGCTTGGATTTAGGGTGGTACAATGAGCAGTTCTTC; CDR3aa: CASSLDLGWYNEQFF
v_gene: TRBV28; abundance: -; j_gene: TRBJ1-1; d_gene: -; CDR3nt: TGTGCCAGCAGTTTAGGGGCGCCGTTGGAAGCTTTCTTT; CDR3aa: CASSLGAPLEAFF